Below are 10 T cell receptor beta chains sequenced from a single sample in a study of T cell responses to AZD1222 COVID-19 vaccine. The method was immunoSEQ multiplex PCR; TCRdb's version includes in-frame clones alone and lacks a portion of them. The data hold under 200,000 clones, with approximately 90% observed a single time. Sample: peripheral blood, taken 28 days after the second dose of the MenACWY control vaccine. The source is an adult who received the MenACWY meningococcal vaccine as a control.

This chain links TRBV7-3 with TRBJ2-1; 7 positions agree with TRBD1. The CDR3 covers 17 residues. V dropped 4 bases and J dropped 0; count of bases not matched to a gene: 9. The germline V gene has CDR1 SGHTA and CDR2 FQGTGA. The CDR3 loop reads CASSSHRGLSSYNEQFF. The DNA of the CDR3 is TGTGCCAGCAGCTCCCACAGGGGCCTTAGCTCCTACAATGAGCAGTTCTTC.

The chain employs TRBV19 and TRBJ2-3; 10 bases are shared with TRBD1. This CDR3 comprises 17 residues. The germline V gene encodes CDR1 LNHDA and CDR2 SQIVND (reference sequence). V was clipped by 0 bases and J by 2 bases; unmatched bases: 5. CDR3 sequence (DNA): TGTGCCAGTAGTATAGACGGGGACAGGGGAATCACAGATACGCAGTATTTT. It encodes CASSIDGDRGITDTQYF.

In this sample, this clone turned up once. This CDR3 is CASSMISGSPPYEQYF. The CDR3 coding sequence is TGTGCCAGTAGTATGATTAGCGGGAGTCCCCCCTACGAGCAGTACTTC. The rearrangement uses TRBV19 and TRBJ2-7; 9 bases line up with TRBD2. CDR1 and CDR2 from the germline V gene are LNHDA and SQIVND (reference sequence). J gave up 2 bases and V 3 bases, and 8 bases lay outside the gene matches. The CDR3 length is 16 residues.

The V gene is TRBV19, the J gene TRBJ2-7; 7 bases align to TRBD1. V lost 4 bases, J lost 2 bases, and 11 bases stayed unmatched. The CDR3 is made up of 16 amino acids. Germline V gene sequence: CDR1 LNHDA, CDR2 SQIVND (reference sequence). CDR3 sequence reads: CASSTPLGGATYEQYF. The CDR3 nucleotides are TGTGCCAGTAGTACCCCTTTAGGGGGCGCGACCTACGAGCAGTACTTC.

This clone was seen only once. The chain has TRBV24-1 and TRBJ2-7, with a tentative D call TRBD1 (6 bases). CDR3 length equals 16 residues. Germline values: CDR1 KGHDR, CDR2 SFDVKD. With 7 bases removed from V and 4 bases from J, the gap between germline ends came to 22 bases. The CDR3 DNA is TGTGCCACCAGGGGGATCGACAGGAAGGGGGTTTACGAGCAGTACTTC. This translates into CATRGIDRKGVYEQYF.

The chain links TRBV27 to TRBJ1-5; D gene uncertain. Trimming left V 0 bases short and J 2 bases short, with 2 bases between. The germline V gene has CDR1 MNHEY and CDR2 SMNVEV (reference sequence). This CDR3 is 13 amino acids long. Here the CDR3 DNA reads TGTGCCAGCAGTTTATCTCGCAATCAGCCCCAGCATTTT. It translates to CASSLSRNQPQHF.

V and J are TRBV7-2 and TRBJ1-3; no firm D call. Germline V gene data show CDR1 as SGHTA and CDR2 as FQGNSA. V dropped 3 bases and J dropped 1 base, with 1 base sitting between them. The CDR3 extends over 12 amino acids. CDR3 in DNA: TGTGCCAGCAGCTTTTCTGGAAACACCATATATTTT. It codes for CASSFSGNTIYF.

The V call is TRBV7-6, the J call TRBJ2-3; perhaps TRBD1 as D (5 bases). This CDR3 comprises 17 residues. CDR1 and CDR2 from the germline V gene are SGHVS and FNYEAQ. The ends were cut back, 0 bases at V and 3 bases at J, with 16 bases in the middle. CDR3 sequence: CASSLAGRVVKTDTQYF. In DNA, the CDR3 is TGTGCCAGCAGCTTAGCTGGCAGGGTAGTTAAGACAGATACGCAGTATTTT. The complete variable domain, with remaining parts taken from reference TRBV7-6 and TRBJ2-3, reads GAGVSQSPRYKVTKRGQDVALRCDPISGHVSLYWYRQALGQGPEFLTYFNYEAQQDKSGLPNDRFSAERPEGSISTLTIQRTEQRDSAMYRCASSLAGRVVKTDTQYFGPGTRLTVL.

The genes are TRBV27 and TRBJ2-6; D is undetermined. The CDR3 is made up of 13 amino acids. CDR1 and CDR2 from the germline V gene are MNHEY and SMNVEV (reference sequence). V was shortened by 6 bases and J by 4 bases, with 7 bases between the two germline ends. Here the CDR3 reads CASRVPGANVLTF. The CDR3 DNA reads as TGTGCCAGCAGGGTCCCCGGGGCCAACGTCCTGACTTTC.

The chain links TRBV19 to TRBJ1-6; 7 bases map to TRBD1. The CDR3 length is 15 residues. In germline, CDR1 is LNHDA, CDR2 SQIVND (reference sequence). The CDR3 protein is CTIRGGGAYNSPLHF. Here the CDR3 DNA reads TGTACCATTCGGGGAGGGGGCGCGTATAATTCACCCCTCCACTTT.